This TCR beta chain was found in a study of T cells after yellow fever vaccination. Universal primer sites and UMIs were introduced during 5'RACE template-switching synthesis of TCR cDNA. One entry per CDR3 protein results from TCRdb running MiXCR on the 5' RACE reads. The table records a few hundred thousand distinct CDR3 sequences, around an eighth of them present only once. Germline V lookup: CDR1 SGHDN, CDR2 FVKESK. The J segment lost 7 bases and the V segment lost 8 bases, leaving 9 bases of the junction unmatched. The CDR3 has 14 amino acids. This chain uses TRBV14 with TRBJ2-3; 10 nucleotides align to TRBD2. This TCR came from a young man who received the YFV17D yellow fever vaccine. Sequenced material: CD4+ T cells sorted from PBMCs, taken 15 days after the yellow fever booster vaccination. Here the CDR3 reads CASRSGGGSNTQYF. The CDR3 DNA reads as TGTGCCAGCCGGAGCGGGGGGGGGTCAAATACGCAGTATTTT.